This TCR beta chain is drawn from a study of blood T cell repertoires in COVID-19. Across the study: COVID-19 samples collected from the United States, Italy and Spain covered acute and convalescent phases. T cells, B-cell-depleted T cells, or PBMCs provided the cDNA or gDNA that served as material.

Trimming cost V 3 bases and J 9 bases; bases outside gene matches: 12. The CDR3 is 17 residues long. The germline V gene encodes CDR1 LNHNV and CDR2 YYDKDF (reference sequence). This table comes from immunoSEQ multiplex PCR, and its TCRdb copy is limited to in-frame clones, with some not included. The profile shows around 270,000 clones, 80% to 90% of them singletons. The chain has TRBV15 and TRBJ1-6, with 9 bases fitting TRBD1. The sequence was obtained from a young man with acute or convalescent COVID-19. Sequencing was performed on peripheral blood. CDR3 sequence reads: CATSRKTGTGIGSPLHF. Written as DNA, the CDR3 is TGTGCCACCAGCAGGAAGACCGGGACAGGGATCGGTTCACCCCTCCACTTT.